A selection of T cell receptor beta chains follows, all from one sample in a study of CD8 T cells in ankylosing spondylitis. Each CDR3 protein is one row after TCRdb ran MiXCR on the 5' RACE reads. This sample carries about 320,000 distinct CDR3 sequences, approximately 10% of them seen once, and the ten largest clones take more than 7%. The sample comprised blood, either unsorted or a sorted T cell fraction (not recorded which). Source of these receptors: a female donor with ankylosing spondylitis or in good health (not recorded which). Each CDR3 is given with its conserved first and last residue. Each record gives: J gene, clone size, D gene, CDR3 length, V gene, CDR3 protein, CDR3 DNA. D genes are given only for firm matches. Size is omitted from some rows. Given values are once, few, many or a class for expanded clones.

j_gene: TRBJ1-1
abundance: many
d_gene: -
len: 15
v_gene: TRBV12-3/TRBV12-4
CDR3aa: CASSFPGARGTEAFF
CDR3nt: TGTGCCAGCAGTTTTCCGGGTGCCCGGGGGACTGAAGCTTTCTTT

j_gene: TRBJ1-4
abundance: -
d_gene: TRBD1
len: 14
v_gene: TRBV11-2
CDR3aa: CASSWDSFNEKLFF
CDR3nt: TGTGCCAGCAGCTGGGACAGCTTTAATGAAAAACTGTTTTTT

j_gene: TRBJ2-3
abundance: many
d_gene: TRBD1
len: 14
v_gene: TRBV20-1
CDR3aa: CSATDRGSTDTQYF
CDR3nt: TGCAGTGCTACCGACAGGGGGTCTACAGATACGCAGTATTTT

j_gene: TRBJ1-2
abundance: many
d_gene: -
len: 17
v_gene: TRBV12-3/TRBV12-4
CDR3aa: CASRPSPQAQTNYGYTF
CDR3nt: TGTGCCAGCAGACCTTCCCCACAGGCCCAAACTAACTATGGCTACACCTTC

j_gene: TRBJ1-2
abundance: many
d_gene: -
len: 13
v_gene: TRBV29-1
CDR3aa: CSVPSAGVGGYTF
CDR3nt: TGCAGCGTTCCCTCCGCAGGGGTTGGAGGCTACACCTTC

j_gene: TRBJ2-3
abundance: few
d_gene: -
len: 13
v_gene: TRBV7-2
CDR3aa: CASSLSPTGGQYF
CDR3nt: TGTGCCAGCAGCTTATCCCCTACCGGGGGGCAGTATTTT

j_gene: TRBJ2-3
abundance: few
d_gene: TRBD1
len: 15
v_gene: TRBV5-1
CDR3aa: CASSLGQGQTDTQYF
CDR3nt: TGCGCCAGCAGCTTGGGACAGGGACAAACAGATACGCAGTATTTT

j_gene: TRBJ2-1
abundance: -
d_gene: -
len: 15
v_gene: TRBV14
CDR3aa: CASSQPLSSYNEQFF
CDR3nt: TGTGCCAGCAGCCAACCCTTAAGCTCCTACAATGAGCAGTTCTTC

j_gene: TRBJ2-1
abundance: many
d_gene: TRBD2
len: 17
v_gene: TRBV4-2
CDR3aa: CASSQDLGTSSSVGQFF
CDR3nt: TGTGCCAGCAGCCAAGATCTAGGGACTAGCAGTTCCGTGGGGCAGTTCTTC

j_gene: TRBJ2-1
abundance: -
d_gene: -
len: 17
v_gene: TRBV6-2/TRBV6-3
CDR3aa: CASSQGMIGVSYNEQFF
CDR3nt: TGTGCCAGCAGCCAGGGAATGATAGGTGTCTCCTACAATGAGCAGTTCTTC

j_gene: TRBJ1-1
abundance: many
d_gene: -
len: 13
v_gene: TRBV27
CDR3aa: CASHPGPGRRAFF
CDR3nt: TGTGCCAGCCATCCGGGCCCCGGGCGAAGGGCTTTCTTT

j_gene: TRBJ2-3
abundance: once
d_gene: -
len: 15
v_gene: TRBV20-1
CDR3aa: CSARPNLVVTDTQYF
CDR3nt: TGCAGTGCTAGACCTAACTTGGTCGTCACAGATACGCAGTATTTT

j_gene: TRBJ1-1
abundance: few
d_gene: -
len: 14
v_gene: TRBV18
CDR3aa: CASSLGIMNTEAFF
CDR3nt: TGTGCCAGCTCGCTGGGGATCATGAACACTGAAGCTTTCTTT

j_gene: TRBJ2-3
abundance: many
d_gene: -
len: 10
v_gene: TRBV20-1
CDR3aa: CSVPLDTQYF
CDR3nt: TGCAGTGTACCCTTGGATACGCAGTATTTT

j_gene: TRBJ1-2
abundance: many
d_gene: -
len: 13
v_gene: TRBV20-1
CDR3aa: CSANRGTNYGYTF
CDR3nt: TGCAGTGCTAATAGGGGGACTAACTATGGCTACACCTTC

j_gene: TRBJ1-4
abundance: many
d_gene: -
len: 15
v_gene: TRBV15
CDR3aa: CATSGINPGGEKLFF
CDR3nt: TGTGCCACCAGCGGGATCAACCCGGGCGGTGAAAAACTGTTTTTT

j_gene: TRBJ2-1
abundance: many
d_gene: TRBD1
len: 19
v_gene: TRBV5-1
CDR3aa: CASSFSPGQGRGSYNEQFF
CDR3nt: TGCGCCAGCAGCTTCAGTCCGGGACAGGGGAGGGGATCCTACAATGAGCAGTTCTTC

j_gene: TRBJ2-1
abundance: many
d_gene: -
len: 15
v_gene: TRBV20-1
CDR3aa: CSATRRQGSYNEQFF
CDR3nt: TGCAGTGCTACCCGACGGCAGGGATCCTATAATGAGCAGTTCTTC

j_gene: TRBJ1-3
abundance: many
d_gene: -
len: 14
v_gene: TRBV28
CDR3aa: CASSRGGMGNTIYF
CDR3nt: TGTGCCAGCAGCCGGGGGGGGATGGGAAACACCATATATTTT

j_gene: TRBJ1-6
abundance: -
d_gene: -
len: 14
v_gene: TRBV28
CDR3aa: CAIRGSGFRSPLHF
CDR3nt: TGTGCCATCCGGGGGTCAGGGTTTAGGTCACCCCTCCACTTT

j_gene: TRBJ2-3
abundance: many
d_gene: TRBD2
len: 15
v_gene: TRBV10-3
CDR3aa: CAISTSGDHTDTQYF
CDR3nt: TGTGCCATCAGCACTAGCGGAGACCACACAGATACGCAGTATTTT

j_gene: TRBJ2-7
abundance: many
d_gene: -
len: 14
v_gene: TRBV5-1
CDR3aa: CASSSGTRAYEQYF
CDR3nt: TGCGCCAGCAGCTCCGGGACACGGGCCTACGAGCAGTACTTC

j_gene: TRBJ1-5
abundance: many
d_gene: -
len: 16
v_gene: TRBV28
CDR3aa: CASSPNTGLGNQPQHF
CDR3nt: TGTGCCAGCAGTCCTAATACAGGGCTGGGCAATCAGCCCCAGCATTTT

j_gene: TRBJ2-1
abundance: -
d_gene: TRBD2
len: 14
v_gene: TRBV6-1
CDR3aa: CASSESGGYNEQFF
CDR3nt: TGTGCCAGCAGTGAAAGCGGGGGGTACAATGAGCAGTTCTTC

j_gene: TRBJ2-1
abundance: -
d_gene: TRBD2
len: 16
v_gene: TRBV20-1
CDR3aa: CSARGDGGGGTNEQFF
CDR3nt: TGCAGTGCTAGAGGGGACGGCGGGGGGGGTACCAATGAGCAGTTCTTC

j_gene: TRBJ2-7
abundance: many
d_gene: -
len: 15
v_gene: TRBV7-9
CDR3aa: CASSRPTGSSYEQYF
CDR3nt: TGTGCCAGCAGCCGCCCGACAGGAAGCTCCTACGAGCAGTACTTC

j_gene: TRBJ2-7
abundance: few
d_gene: -
len: 16
v_gene: TRBV7-9
CDR3aa: CASSLSGTPRGYEQYF
CDR3nt: TGTGCCAGCAGCCTCTCCGGGACACCGAGGGGCTACGAGCAGTACTTC

j_gene: TRBJ1-1
abundance: many
d_gene: -
len: 12
v_gene: TRBV29-1
CDR3aa: CSIILQGTEAFF
CDR3nt: TGCAGCATAATCCTTCAAGGCACTGAAGCTTTCTTT

j_gene: TRBJ1-6
abundance: many
d_gene: -
len: 14
v_gene: TRBV12-3/TRBV12-4
CDR3aa: CASSSTVNNSPLHF
CDR3nt: TGTGCCAGCAGTTCGACAGTTAATAATTCACCCCTCCACTTT